Presented here are 12 T cell receptor beta chains from one specimen sequenced in a study of cytomegalovirus exposure and HLA in healthy donors. The PCR had 60 Vbeta and 13 Jbeta primers. Libraries were prepared by immunoSEQ multiplex PCR; TCRdb keeps only in-frame clonotypes and omits some of them. The data contain over 150,000 clones, approximately 80% of them singletons. The specimen was PBMCs. Receptor source: a man younger than 30 in good health and CMV-seropositive.

The V gene is TRBV27, the J gene TRBJ1-6; TRBD1 might be the D (5 bases). CDR3 size: 19 residues. Per the germline V gene, CDR1 is MNHEY and CDR2 is SMNVEV (reference sequence). V was cut by 1 base and J by 9 bases, with 25 bases left in between. The DNA of the CDR3 is TGTGCCAGCAGTTTATACGGGGGGTGGCAGTTGAGTGGGTCTTCACCCCTCCACTTT. Protein: CASSLYGGWQLSGSSPLHF.

CDR3 sequence (DNA): TGTGCCAGTAGGAGACAGGGCAGATATGGCTACACCTTC. Encoded protein: CASRRQGRYGYTF. The V and J genes are TRBV19 and TRBJ1-2; TRBD1 matches 7 bases. Germline loops: CDR1 LNHDA, CDR2 SQIVND (reference sequence). V shed 6 bases and J 5 bases; nucleotides not matched to a gene: 6. This CDR3 region has 13 residues.

The chain joins TRBV27 to TRBJ2-2, with TRBD2 matching over 8 bases. J was trimmed by 4 bases and V by 6 bases; bases with no gene match: 4. Germline V lookup: CDR1 MNHEY, CDR2 SMNVEV (reference sequence). The CDR3 is 14 amino acids. CDR3 DNA sequence: TGTGCCAGCAGCACAGCGGGAGTCACCGGGGAGCTGTTTTTT. Translation gives CASSTAGVTGELFF.

CDR3 bases: TGTGCCAGCAGCGTAGACCCGACAGGCGGCTACACCTTC. Protein sequence: CASSVDPTGGYTF. This chain uses TRBV9 with TRBJ1-2, with a weak D call TRBD1 (6 bases). The CDR3 is 13 residues long. Trimming pared 0 bases from V and 8 bases from J, leaving 11 bases between. Germline V gene data show CDR1 as SGDLS and CDR2 as YYNGEE.

The rearrangement links TRBV7-8 to TRBJ2-1, with 9 bases lining up with TRBD2. Germline trimming cut 4 bases from V and 7 bases from J; bases unmatched to any gene: 11. Germline V gene sequence: CDR1 SGHVS, CDR2 FQNEAQ. This CDR3 comprises 16 residues. The CDR3 sequence is CASSSRGREGRNEQFF. The CDR3 DNA is TGTGCCAGCAGCTCTAGGGGGCGGGAGGGCCGAAATGAGCAGTTCTTC.

The chain uses TRBV6-5 and TRBJ1-2, with 9 bases lining up with TRBD1. This CDR3 region has 15 residues. CDR1 MNHEY and CDR2 SVGAGI come from the germline V gene. V shed 6 bases and J 4 bases; nucleotides not matched to a gene: 9. The CDR3 nucleotides are TGTGCCAGCAGAACGAGGGGGACAGGGCCCTATGGCTACACCTTC. Translating it yields CASRTRGTGPYGYTF.

The genes are TRBV5-5 and TRBJ2-3, with 7 positions matching TRBD1. The CDR3 covers 15 residues. Trimming cost V 4 bases and J 2 bases; bases outside gene matches: 7. Germline CDR1 SGHKS, CDR2 YYEKEE (reference sequence). CDR3 in amino acids: CASSPGQTDTDTQYF. DNA for the CDR3: TGTGCCAGCAGCCCGGGACAGACCGACACAGATACGCAGTATTTT.

The CDR3 DNA reads as TGTGCCAGCAGCTTAGGCCTGGCGGGGGAATCTGGAAACACCATATATTTT. Translating it yields CASSLGLAGESGNTIYF. The V gene is TRBV13, the J gene TRBJ1-3, with a possible D match to TRBD1 (5 bases). The CDR3 totals 17 residues. Trimming pared 0 bases from V and 1 base from J, leaving 13 bases between. The germline CDR1 and CDR2 sequences are PRHDT and FYEKMQ (reference sequence).

V usage is TRBV5-1 and J usage is TRBJ2-1; TRBD2 matches 10 bases. Trimming removed 1 base from V and 6 bases from J; junction bases left unmatched: 1. This CDR3 comprises 14 residues. The V gene's germline CDR1 is SGHRS and CDR2 YFSETQ. CDR3 nucleotides: TGCGCCAGCAGCTTGAGACTAGCGGGCAATGAGCAGTTCTTC. Amino acid sequence: CASSLRLAGNEQFF.

This sequence joins TRBV19 and TRBJ1-4; 7 bases line up with TRBD1. Germline trimming cut 8 bases from V and 8 bases from J; bases unmatched to any gene: 11. Germline V CDR1 and CDR2: LNHDA, SQIVND (reference sequence). CDR3 size: 14 residues. The CDR3 is CASCETGVGEKLFF. The DNA for the CDR3 is TGTGCCAGTTGTGAAACAGGGGTTGGGGAAAAACTGTTTTTT.

For this clone: One end of the junction does not line up with germline, which may come from a read error. V and J are TRBV5-1 and TRBJ1-1, with D uncertain. This CDR3 contains 14 residues. CDR1 and CDR2 (germline): SGHRS, YFSETQ. CDR3 nucleotides: TGCGCCAGCACCTTGCTCGGAGGGAACACTGAAGCTTTCTTT. It encodes CASTLLGGNTEAFF.

The rearrangement joins TRBV10-3 to TRBJ1-6; D is unresolved. CDR1 and CDR2 from the germline V gene are ENHRY and SYGVKD. V shed 0 bases and J shed 10 bases, with 19 bases lying between them. CDR3 length equals 17 residues. Here the CDR3 reads CAISESSRAGLSSPLHF. The CDR3 bases are TGTGCCATCAGTGAGTCATCCCGGGCGGGCCTCAGCTCACCCCTCCACTTT.